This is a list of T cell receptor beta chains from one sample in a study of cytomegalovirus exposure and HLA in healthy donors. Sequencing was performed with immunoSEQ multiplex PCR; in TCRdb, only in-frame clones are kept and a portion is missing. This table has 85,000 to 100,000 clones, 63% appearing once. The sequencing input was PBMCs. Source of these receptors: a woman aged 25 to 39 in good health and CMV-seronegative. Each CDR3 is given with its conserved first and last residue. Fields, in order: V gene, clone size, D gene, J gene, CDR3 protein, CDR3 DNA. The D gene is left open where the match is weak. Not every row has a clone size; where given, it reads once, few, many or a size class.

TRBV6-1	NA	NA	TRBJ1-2	CASSDRLRGGGGYTF	TGTGCCAGCAGTGATCGTTTGCGTGGGGGCGGAGGCTACACCTTC
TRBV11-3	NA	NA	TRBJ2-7	CASSLGETYEQYF	TGTGCCAGCAGCTTAGGGGAGACCTACGAGCAGTACTTC
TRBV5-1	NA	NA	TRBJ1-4	CASSEAQVFSEKLFF	TGCGCCAGCAGCGAAGCACAGGTGTTTAGCGAAAAACTGTTTTTT
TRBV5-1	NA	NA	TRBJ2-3	CASSPLSRVALDTQYF	TGCGCCAGCAGCCCGCTTAGCCGGGTAGCGTTAGATACGCAGTATTTT
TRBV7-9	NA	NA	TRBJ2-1	CASSLTLGVNNEQFF	TGTGCCAGCAGCCTAACCCTCGGGGTTAACAATGAGCAGTTCTTC
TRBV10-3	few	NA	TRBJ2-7	CAISEFREQYF	TGTGCCATCAGTGAATTTCGCGAGCAGTACTTC
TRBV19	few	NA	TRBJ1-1	CASSIRQMNTEAFF	TGTGCCAGTAGTATTCGACAGATGAACACTGAAGCTTTCTTT
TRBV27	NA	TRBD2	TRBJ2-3	CASSFLAGRGDTQYF	TGTGCCAGCAGTTTCCTAGCGGGGAGGGGGGATACGCAGTATTTT
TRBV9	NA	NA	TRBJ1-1	CASSLTGGNTEAFF	TGTGCCAGCAGCCTCACTGGAGGGAACACTGAAGCTTTCTTT
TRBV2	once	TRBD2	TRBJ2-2	CANGLASSTGELFF	TGTGCCAATGGACTAGCCTCGAGTACCGGGGAGCTGTTTTTT
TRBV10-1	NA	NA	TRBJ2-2	CASSPWRPNTGELFF	TGCGCCAGCAGTCCCTGGCGGCCGAACACCGGGGAGCTGTTTTTT
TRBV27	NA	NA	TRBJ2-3	CASSLIWAVDTQYF	TGTGCCAGCAGTTTAATTTGGGCTGTGGATACGCAGTATTTT
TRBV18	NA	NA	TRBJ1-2	CASSPQGSLEGDGYTF	TGTGCCAGCTCACCACAGGGTTCCCTAGAGGGGGATGGCTACACCTTC
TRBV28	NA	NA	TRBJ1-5	CASSVITGPQHF	TGTGCCAGCAGTGTTATTACAGGGCCCCAGCATTTT
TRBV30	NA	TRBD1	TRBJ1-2	CACWDRYGYTF	TGTGCCTGCTGGGACAGATATGGCTACACCTTC
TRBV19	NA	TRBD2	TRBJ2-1	CATRLAGRGNNEQFF	TGTGCCACCCGACTAGCGGGAAGGGGCAACAATGAGCAGTTCTTC
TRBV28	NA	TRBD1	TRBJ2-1	CASSRLTGAREQFF	TGTGCCAGCAGTCGTCTAACAGGGGCAAGGGAGCAGTTCTTC
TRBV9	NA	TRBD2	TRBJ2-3	CASSVEAGGADTQYF	TGTGCCAGCAGCGTAGAGGCGGGAGGGGCAGATACGCAGTATTTT
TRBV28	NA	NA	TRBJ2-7	CASSPGGTSTFYEQYF	TGTGCCAGCAGTCCTGGGGGGACTTCTACCTTTTACGAGCAGTACTTC